The 9 T cell receptor beta chains in this list originate from one sample, sequenced in a study of blood T cell repertoires in COVID-19. Assay: immunoSEQ multiplex PCR; the TCRdb copy retains only in-frame clones and omits some. The sample lists 35,000 to 45,000 clones, 88% seen once, with roughly 13% in the top ten. Sequencing was performed on peripheral blood. Source of these receptors: a human donor in a cohort sampled during active COVID-19.

V gene TRBV6-5 combines with J gene TRBJ2-1; D possibly corresponds to TRBD1 (5 bases). This CDR3 spans 13 amino acids. Trimming cost V 7 bases and J 7 bases, with 14 bases left between them. In germline, CDR1 is MNHEY, CDR2 SVGAGI. CDR3: CASIQGPGNEQFF. Here the CDR3 DNA reads TGTGCCAGCATCCAGGGTCCTGGGAATGAGCAGTTCTTC.

V and J are TRBV6-4 and TRBJ1-1, with 9 bases identical to TRBD1. The CDR3 totals 14 residues. Looked up from germline, CDR1 is MRHNA and CDR2 is SNTAGT. V was pared by 6 bases and J by 4 bases, with 6 bases of the junction left unmatched. The DNA of the CDR3 is TGTGCCAGCAGGGCACTACAGGGGGCCACTGAAGCTTTCTTT. Translating gives CASRALQGATEAFF.

The V gene is TRBV6-1, the J gene TRBJ2-3; 9 bases fit TRBD2. The germline V gene has CDR1 MNHNS and CDR2 SASEGT. The CDR3 consists of 15 residues. The trim removed 1 base at V and 5 bases at J, leaving 4 bases unmatched. This CDR3 reads CASSEGGLAGDTQYF. Here the CDR3 DNA reads TGTGCCAGCAGTGAAGGGGGACTAGCAGGAGATACGCAGTATTTT.

The V call is TRBV7-2, the J call TRBJ1-1; D might be TRBD1 (5 bases). The CDR3 is made up of 14 amino acids. V was cut by 6 bases and J by 3 bases, with 14 bases left in between. The germline CDR1 and CDR2 sequences are SGHTA and FQGNSA. As DNA, the CDR3 is TGTGCCAGCAGTCGCGACAGACTTTACACTGAAGCTTTCTTT. This translates into CASSRDRLYTEAFF.

This chain uses TRBV19 with TRBJ2-3, with 7 bases identical to TRBD1. The CDR3 runs 13 residues. The trim removed 5 bases at V and 5 bases at J, leaving 4 bases unmatched. Germline values: CDR1 LNHDA, CDR2 SQIVND (reference sequence). The CDR3 DNA reads TGTGCCAGTAGTGAAAGGGGGCGAGATACGCAGTATTTT. Amino acid sequence: CASSERGRDTQYF.

The gene calls are TRBV10-1 and TRBJ1-1; D is unresolved. Germline CDR1 is WNHNN and CDR2 is SYGVQD (reference sequence). This CDR3 is 13 amino acids long. Between the trimmed V and J ends, which lost 5 bases and 1 base, there was a span of 8 bases. For the CDR3, the DNA is TGCGCCAGCAGTTTTCAGGAGAACACTGAAGCTTTCTTT. Amino acid sequence: CASSFQENTEAFF.

The sample holds many counts of this clone. The V and J genes are TRBV27 and TRBJ1-5; unclear D gene. This CDR3 is built from 13 residues. V shed 6 bases and J shed 11 bases, with 17 bases lying between them. From germline, CDR1 is MNHEY and CDR2 SMNVEV (reference sequence). The CDR3 here is CASSFGPSRAQHF. CDR3 nucleotides: TGTGCCAGCAGCTTCGGTCCGAGTCGGGCCCAGCATTTT.

This clone has more than one count but fewer than ten. The J gene is TRBJ1-1, the V gene TRBV5-4, with D possibly matching TRBD1 (6 bases). The CDR3 is made up of 15 amino acids. Per the germline V gene, CDR1 is SGHNT and CDR2 is YYREEE (reference sequence). V dropped 1 base and J dropped 0 bases, with 10 bases sitting between them. The CDR3 coding sequence is TGTGCCAGCAGCTTGATGACAGGACTGAACACTGAAGCTTTCTTT. Its protein product is CASSLMTGLNTEAFF. The whole variable domain, filled in from reference TRBV5-4 and TRBJ1-1, reads ETGVTQSPTHLIKTRGQQVTLRCSSQSGHNTVSWYQQALGQGPQFIFQYYREEENGRGNFPPRFSGLQFPNYSSELNVNALELDDSALYLCASSLMTGLNTEAFFGQGTRLTVV.

The table lists this clone with a count of one. The chain joins TRBV10-3 to TRBJ1-1, with unresolved D. The germline V gene has CDR1 ENHRY and CDR2 SYGVKD. This CDR3 has 14 amino acids. With 7 bases removed from V and 5 bases from J, the gap between germline ends came to 17 bases. The DNA of the CDR3 is TGTGCCATCAATTCAGTGATATCGGAGACTGAAGCTTTCTTT. This sequence encodes CAINSVISETEAFF.